Shown below are 5 T cell receptor beta chains from a single sample sequenced in a study of vaccination and CD4 T cells after COVID-19. These receptors have no known antigen. Treatment in this sample: approximately 9-day PBMC culture with coronavirus spike peptide pools or control peptides (ViraFEST assay). Sequencing of cultured CD4+ T cell DNA used the Oncomine TCR Beta short-read assay. TCRdb redid the calling of the PCR reads with MiXCR, one entry per CDR3 protein. This sample has 20,000 or so distinct CDR3 sequences; about 44% occur once, and the top ten carry approximately 5%. Sequencing was done on a sample of CD4+ T cells from blood, cultured in vitro. The receptors come from a human donor who had recovered from COVID-19.

The chain recombines TRBV11-3 with TRBJ2-3; possibly TRBD2 for D (5 bases). The germline gives CDR1 SGHNT, CDR2 YENEEA. The CDR3 contains 15 residues. Trimming left V 1 base short and J 0 bases short, with 8 bases between. CDR3 bases: TGTGCCAGCAGCTTAGTACGGACTAGCACAGATACGCAGTATTTT. This gives the protein CASSLVRTSTDTQYF.

V gene TRBV2 combines with J gene TRBJ1-4; D gene uncertain. The length of the CDR3 is 16 residues. The V end was cut by 5 bases, the J end by 2 bases, with 15 bases between. In germline, CDR1 is SNHLY, CDR2 FYNNEI. CDR3 loop: CASSSYGPRTNEKLFF. The CDR3, as DNA: TGTGCCAGCAGTAGTTATGGACCACGGACTAATGAAAAACTGTTTTTT.

The chain links TRBV4-1 to TRBJ1-5, with 8 positions matching TRBD1. Germline V gene data show CDR1 as MGHRA and CDR2 as YSYEKL. J was trimmed by 6 bases and V by 3 bases; bases with no gene match: 13. CDR3 length equals 17 residues. The CDR3, as DNA: TGCGCCAGCAGCCACCCTTTTCAGGGGGCGCAAGGTCAGCCCCAGCATTTT. Encoded protein: CASSHPFQGAQGQPQHF.

This chain connects TRBV5-1 to TRBJ1-2; no clear D gene. Trimming stripped 4 bases from V and 10 bases from J, with 14 bases between. Looked up from germline, CDR1 is SGHRS and CDR2 is YFSETQ. This CDR3 contains 12 residues. CDR3 loop: CASSLGLRDYTF. The CDR3 bases are TGCGCCAGCAGCCTTGGACTGAGGGACTACACCTTC.

The sample holds a few counts of this clonotype. The rearrangement joins TRBV12-3 or TRBV12-4 to TRBJ1-2, with TRBD1 as a possible D gene (6 bases). V lost 2 bases, J lost 8 bases, and 12 bases lay in between. The CDR3 sequence is 13 residues long. The CDR3 bases are TGTGCCAGCAGTTTAAGGGGGAGCGGCGGCTACACCTTC. Its translation is CASSLRGSGGYTF.